Following are 8 T cell receptor beta chains from one sample sequenced in a study of blood T cells in healthy people across ages. Alongside a J-beta primer mix, a sample-barcoded 5' primer served in a second PCR lasting roughly 6 to 11 cycles. TCRdb fed the 5' RACE reads into MiXCR, producing one record per CDR3 protein. The top ten hold roughly 13% of the sample, which has under 1,000,000 distinct CDR3 sequences, roughly 35% seen once. The sequenced material came from blood. These receptors were obtained from a man aged 18 to 30 in good health.

About this clonotype: A read error may account for a junction end that differs from germline. V gene TRBV12-3 or TRBV12-4 combines with J gene TRBJ1-1, with D perhaps matching TRBD1 (6 bases). There are 13 residues in the CDR3. Here the CDR3 reads CASTRNRDTEALF. DNA of the CDR3: TGTGCCAGCACTAGAAATCGGGACACTGAAGCTCTCTTT.

This clonotype appeared a few times. The chain is built from TRBV7-2 and TRBJ1-4; no firm D call. V lost 3 bases, J lost 4 bases, and 12 bases lay in between. The germline gives CDR1 SGHTA, CDR2 FQGNSA. This CDR3 is 15 amino acids long. CDR3 loop: CASSFRSRLNEKLFF. DNA of the CDR3: TGTGCCAGCAGCTTTCGGTCCAGACTTAATGAAAAACTGTTTTTT.

CDR3 nucleotide sequence: TGTGCCAGCAGCCCCAGACAGGGGGAAGAGCAGTACTTC. This codes for CASSPRQGEEQYF. The V call is TRBV5-4, the J call TRBJ2-5; TRBD1 matches at 9 bases. V lost 4 bases to trimming and J lost 11 bases; unmatched junction nucleotides: 9. Germline lookup yields CDR1 SGHNT and CDR2 YYREEE (reference sequence). CDR3 length: 13 residues.

Worth noting for this clonotype: An end of the junction does not agree with germline; a read error may underlie this. The chain joins TRBV5-4 to TRBJ2-7, with D maybe TRBD1 (6 bases). The CDR3 runs to 17 residues. CDR1 and CDR2 (germline): SGHNT, YYREEE (reference sequence). CDR3 region: CTSSLGSSVAGVYEQYF. DNA for the CDR3: TGTACCAGCAGCTTGGGGTCTTCAGTGGCAGGGGTCTACGAGCAGTACTTC.

The gene calls are TRBV20-1 and TRBJ2-2; 7 positions match TRBD2. Germline CDR1 and CDR2: DFQATT and SNEGSKA (reference sequence). This CDR3 region has 13 residues. V lost 6 bases, J lost 4 bases, and 5 bases stayed unmatched. The CDR3 bases are TGCAGTGCCTGGGACTACCCCACCGGGGAGCTGTTTTTT. Protein sequence: CSAWDYPTGELFF.

In this sample, this clonotype turned up a few times. This chain links TRBV20-1 with TRBJ2-3; D remains ambiguous. Deletions cut 4 bases from V and 3 bases from J, with 8 bases between. Germline CDR1 and CDR2: DFQATT and SNEGSKA (reference sequence). This CDR3 comprises 12 residues. The CDR3 protein is CSATSITDTQYF. The CDR3 DNA follows: TGCAGTGCTACCAGCATTACAGATACGCAGTATTTT.

The chain joins TRBV4-2 to TRBJ1-1; the D gene is possibly TRBD1 (5 bases). V lost 1 base to trimming and J lost 3 bases, with 15 bases between them. This CDR3 is built from 16 residues. Looked up from germline, CDR1 is LGHNA and CDR2 is YNFKEQ. The CDR3 region has the DNA TGTGCCAGCAGCCAAGCGACAGTGACGGCGGACACTGAAGCTTTCTTT. Amino acid sequence: CASSQATVTADTEAFF.

This clonotype came up a few times. J is TRBJ2-7 and V is TRBV25-1; D is unclear. The CDR3 has 14 residues. CDR1 MGHDK and CDR2 SYGVNS come from the germline V gene. The germline V and J ends were trimmed by 2 bases and 7 bases, with 15 bases remaining between them. CDR3 sequence (DNA): TGTGCCAGCAGTGAACGTCTGGTGAATCCTGAGCAGTACTTC. Encoded protein: CASSERLVNPEQYF.